This T cell receptor (beta chain) was captured by sequencing in a study of cytotoxic CD8 clonotypes in ibrutinib-treated CLL. The CDR3 is 11 amino acids. Germline lookup yields CDR1 LNHDA and CDR2 SQIVND (reference sequence). Trimming left V 10 bases short and J 4 bases short, with 10 bases between. Approximately 2.2 micrograms of genomic DNA from cryopreserved PBMCs went into TCR beta libraries. Clones were read by immunoSEQ multiplex PCR, and TCRdb kept only the in-frame ones, dropping some. The sample carries about 140,000 clones, under 95% recorded once. The starting material was PBMCs, obtained after 12 months of ibrutinib treatment. This clonotype was obtained from a human donor with chronic lymphocytic leukemia. The rearrangement uses TRBV19 and TRBJ1-2; D possibly corresponds to TRBD1 (5 bases). The CDR3 DNA reads TGTGCCACAGGACAAGTCTATGGCTACACCTTC. As protein: CATGQVYGYTF.